A single sample gave rise to the 19 T cell receptor beta chains below, sequenced in a study of shared clonotypes between healthy human individuals. As defined, naive CD8 cells were CD45RO-negative and positively selected for CCR7, with terminally differentiated effector memory CD45RA+ cells excluded. TCRdb's table, derived via immunoSEQ multiplex PCR, lists solely in-frame clones and lacks some. The sample lists hundreds of thousands of clones; approximately 96% were seen once. The sequenced sample consisted of naive CD8+ T cells sorted from blood. These receptors all come from a woman under 40 in good health.

CDR3 sequence (DNA): TGTGCCAGCACCCGCCAGGGCAGTTCCTACGAGCAGTACTTC. Protein sequence: CASTRQGSSYEQYF. This chain links TRBV27 with TRBJ2-7; a possible D gene is TRBD1 (5 bases). The germline V gene has CDR1 MNHEY and CDR2 SMNVEV (reference sequence). V was shortened by 7 bases and J by 1 base, with 14 bases between the two germline ends. The CDR3 spans 14 residues.

The chain carries TRBV28 and TRBJ1-5; D is unclear. The CDR3 spans 11 residues. V was trimmed by 7 bases and J by 9 bases, leaving 10 bases between them. CDR1 MDHEN and CDR2 SYDVKM come from the germline V gene. CDR3: CASMSGAPQHF. CDR3 DNA sequence: TGTGCCAGCATGTCGGGCGCGCCCCAGCATTTT.

The chain combines TRBV28 with TRBJ1-2; D ambiguous. This CDR3 spans 13 amino acids. The V gene's germline CDR1 is MDHEN and CDR2 SYDVKM. The V gene lost 4 bases and the J gene lost 8 bases, with 14 bases spanning the gap. The CDR3 region is CASSSTYLGGYTF. CDR3 bases: TGTGCCAGCAGTTCCACATACCTGGGAGGCTACACCTTC.

The rearrangement joins TRBV4-1 to TRBJ1-2; TRBD1 is a possible D gene (5 bases). Germline V lookup: CDR1 MGHRA, CDR2 YSYEKL. This CDR3 spans 11 amino acids. V gave up 4 bases and J gave up 11 bases, with 11 bases separating them. In nucleotides, the CDR3 is TGCGCCAGCAGCCCGGGCCGGGGGTACACCTTC. Protein: CASSPGRGYTF.

The rearrangement links TRBV7-9 to TRBJ1-3, with 7 bases aligning to TRBD1. V lost 8 bases to trimming and J lost 4 bases; unmatched junction nucleotides: 11. Per the germline V gene, CDR1 is SEHNR and CDR2 is FQNEAQ (reference sequence). The length of the CDR3 is 15 residues. The chain's CDR3 is CASGPPDRRGNTIYF. CDR3 DNA sequence: TGTGCCAGCGGCCCCCCGGACAGGAGAGGAAACACCATATATTTT.

The chain recombines TRBV28 with TRBJ1-1; no clear D. Trimming removed 2 bases at V and 3 bases at J, with 7 bases between. The CDR3 spans 13 residues. Germline assignment: CDR1 MDHEN and CDR2 SYDVKM. The CDR3 DNA follows: TGTGCCAGCAGTTTAATAAATTACACTGAAGCTTTCTTT. This sequence encodes CASSLINYTEAFF. The whole variable domain, remainder taken from reference TRBV28 and TRBJ1-1, is DVKVTQSSRYLVKRTGEKVFLECVQDMDHENMFWYRQDPGLGLRLIYFSYDVKMKEKGDIPEGYSVSREKKERFSLILESASTNQTSMYLCASSLINYTEAFFGQGTRLTVV.

This clone was detected once. CDR3 in amino acids: CASSESGSWADTQYF. The CDR3 coding sequence is TGTGCCAGCAGCGAGAGCGGGAGTTGGGCAGATACGCAGTATTTT. The chain joins TRBV7-6 to TRBJ2-3; 8 bases match TRBD2. Trimming at V came to 5 bases and at J to 4 bases, leaving 8 bases not matched to a gene. The length of the CDR3 is 15 residues. CDR1 is SGHVS and CDR2 is FNYEAQ in the germline V gene.

The chain joins TRBV4-1 to TRBJ1-1; 8 nucleotides agree with TRBD1. In germline, CDR1 is MGHRA, CDR2 YSYEKL. There are 16 residues in the CDR3. V lost 1 base to trimming and J lost 3 bases; unmatched junction nucleotides: 7. The DNA for the CDR3 is TGCGCCAGCAGCCAAGGACATGCAGGGGGCTACACTGAAGCTTTCTTT. It codes for CASSQGHAGGYTEAFF.

This rearrangement joins TRBV28 to TRBJ2-7, with 9 bases lining up with TRBD1. This CDR3 comprises 14 residues. In germline, CDR1 is MDHEN, CDR2 SYDVKM. The V segment lost 4 bases and the J segment 5 bases; nucleotides outside the gene matches: 6. The CDR3 loop is CASSYGTGSHEQYF. The CDR3 DNA follows: TGTGCCAGCAGTTACGGGACAGGGTCCCACGAGCAGTACTTC.

This chain links TRBV11-2 with TRBJ2-1; tentative D call: TRBD1 (6 bases). CDR3 size: 16 residues. Trimming removed 1 base at V and 4 bases at J, with 14 bases between. The germline CDR1 and CDR2 sequences are SGHAT and FQNNGV. In nucleotides, the CDR3 is TGTGCCAGCAGCTTAGGGCCGGGACATTTATACAATGAGCAGTTCTTC. Amino acids: CASSLGPGHLYNEQFF.

The gene calls are TRBV10-2 and TRBJ2-7, with 8 nucleotides matching TRBD2. The CDR3 totals 14 residues. CDR1 is WSHSY and CDR2 is SAAADI in the germline V gene. The V and J ends lost 3 bases and 7 bases, in that order; junction bases with no gene match: 8. The CDR3 coding sequence is TGCGCCAGCAGTGATATAGCGGGGTCCCAGGAGCAGTACTTC. This sequence encodes CASSDIAGSQEQYF.

The chain carries TRBV28 and TRBJ1-5; D is undetermined. The CDR3 is 16 amino acids. In germline, CDR1 is MDHEN, CDR2 SYDVKM. V gave up 6 bases and J gave up 4 bases, with 19 bases separating them. The CDR3 sequence: CASREGETRRNQPQHF. The CDR3 coding sequence is TGTGCCAGCAGGGAAGGAGAGACTCGGAGAAATCAGCCCCAGCATTTT.

V usage is TRBV19 and J usage is TRBJ2-7; 8 bases align to TRBD2. The CDR3 has 13 amino acids. Germline CDR1 LNHDA, CDR2 SQIVND (reference sequence). V shed 6 bases and J 6 bases; nucleotides not matched to a gene: 7. Here the CDR3 reads CASSIGRVGEQYF. Written as DNA, the CDR3 is TGTGCCAGTAGCATCGGGAGGGTGGGCGAGCAGTACTTC. Looking up the rest from reference TRBV19 and TRBJ2-7 gives the full variable domain: DGGITQSPKYLFRKEGQNVTLSCEQNLNHDAMYWYRQDPGQGLRLIYYSQIVNDFQKGDIAEGYSVSREKKESFPLTVTSAQKNPTAFYLCASSIGRVGEQYFGPGTRLTVT.

The genes are TRBV6-6 and TRBJ2-3; the D is unclear. This CDR3 spans 14 amino acids. V was cut by 0 bases and J by 6 bases, with 10 bases left in between. Germline V gene sequence: CDR1 MNHNY, CDR2 SVGAGI (reference sequence). The CDR3 loop is CASSYSIGLDTQYF. CDR3 coding DNA: TGTGCCAGCAGTTACTCGATCGGTTTGGATACGCAGTATTTT.

This chain uses TRBV5-4 with TRBJ1-2, with a weak D call TRBD1 (5 bases). Between the trimmed V and J ends, which lost 2 bases and 6 bases, there was a span of 17 bases. The CDR3 is 15 residues long. CDR1 and CDR2 from the germline V gene are SGHNT and YYREEE (reference sequence). CDR3 protein: CASSFGRGEEDGYTF. The CDR3 bases are TGTGCCAGCAGCTTTGGCCGGGGGGAGGAGGATGGCTACACCTTC.

The sample holds one count of this clone. The V call is TRBV27, the J call TRBJ2-1, with 10 bases aligning to TRBD2. V gave up 4 bases and J gave up 7 bases; unmatched junction bases: 10. The V gene's germline CDR1 is MNHEY and CDR2 SMNVEV (reference sequence). The CDR3 runs 16 residues. CDR3 DNA sequence: TGTGCCAGCAGTTCCTCGCCAGCGGGAGGGTATAATGAGCAGTTCTTC. It is translated as CASSSSPAGGYNEQFF.

V gene TRBV13 combines with J gene TRBJ1-2; unclear D gene. There are 15 residues in the CDR3. The V and J ends lost 0 bases and 1 base respectively, with 9 bases between them. CDR1 PRHDT and CDR2 FYEKMQ come from the germline V gene (reference sequence). The CDR3 DNA reads TGTGCCAGCAGCTTAGGCGCTGGAGGTAACTATGGCTACACCTTC. It translates to CASSLGAGGNYGYTF.

The chain carries TRBV27 and TRBJ2-1; 12 bases agree with TRBD2. V shed 5 bases, J shed 7 bases, and the junction held 9 bases outside the gene matches. CDR3 length equals 16 residues. Germline values: CDR1 MNHEY, CDR2 SMNVEV (reference sequence). The CDR3 is CASSIVLAGGRNEQFF. CDR3 nucleotide sequence: TGTGCCAGCAGTATAGTGCTAGCGGGAGGGCGAAATGAGCAGTTCTTC.

The V gene is TRBV28, the J gene TRBJ2-5; D gene unclear. CDR1 MDHEN and CDR2 SYDVKM come from the germline V gene. The ends were cut back, 4 bases at V and 3 bases at J, with 15 bases in the middle. The CDR3 runs to 15 residues. The DNA of the CDR3 is TGTGCCAGCAGTTCTCTAACCTCGGCAGAAGAGACCCAGTACTTC. It encodes CASSSLTSAEETQYF.